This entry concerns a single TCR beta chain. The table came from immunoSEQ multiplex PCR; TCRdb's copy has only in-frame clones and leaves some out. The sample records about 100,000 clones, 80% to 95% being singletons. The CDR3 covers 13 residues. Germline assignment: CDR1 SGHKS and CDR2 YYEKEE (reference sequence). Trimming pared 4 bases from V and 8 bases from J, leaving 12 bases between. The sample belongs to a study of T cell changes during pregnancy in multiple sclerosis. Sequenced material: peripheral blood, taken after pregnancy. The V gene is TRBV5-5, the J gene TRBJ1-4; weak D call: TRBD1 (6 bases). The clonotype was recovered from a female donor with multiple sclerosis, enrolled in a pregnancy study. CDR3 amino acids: CASSPDSSEKLFF. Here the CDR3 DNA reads TGTGCCAGCAGCCCGGACAGCAGCGAAAAACTGTTTTTT.